This section outlines one TCR beta chain sequence together with its context. The antigen it recognizes is unknown. No per-base quality is available; no much larger clone lies one base away. Stable Graves' hyperthyroidism was defined as no progression to ophthalmopathy during 18 months of follow-up. The hyperthyroidism patients were between 18 and 65 years old and newly diagnosed, with a disease duration of less than 2 months. The study excluded patients with uncontrolled infections, other autoimmune diseases, pregnancy or lactation. Diagnoses relied on clinical symptoms, serum thyroxine and TRAb, thyroid ultrasound and orbital computed tomography. PBMCs were isolated from approximately 10 ml of fresh peripheral blood by Ficoll-Paque density gradient centrifugation. Trizol reagent was used to extract total RNA, and RNA quality was then checked on an Agilent 2100 Bioanalyzer. TCR beta CDR3 regions were amplified from RNA transcripts. A first-round RT-PCR of the TCR CDR3 used the HTBI primer set with the Qiagen OneStep RT-PCR kit. The libraries were constructed in a second round of multiplex PCR and then size-selected and purified. The libraries were sequenced on an Illumina HiSeq2000 using paired-end 100 bp reads. The study's processing was this. SOAPnuke was used to process the raw data, throwing out any read that contained adapters or uncalled bases, had a mean Phred below 15, or lacked an exact constant-primer or identifier match. COPE v1.2.5 was used to merge high-quality paired reads, and clonotypes were defined as unique nucleotide sequences. Clonotypes were aligned to IMGT TRBV, TRBD and TRBJ reference segments using MiTCR v1.1. The analysis included only V-J combinations with a frequency above 0.0001, which together covered approximately 99% of the repertoires. The TCS score was defined as F50 (clonal expansion) divided by E x V (chaos), with BLOSUM62-based TCRdist calculated between CDR3 peptides within each V-J. Welch's t-statistics and random forest reduced fewer than 600 V-J features to about 12, which were used in a naive Bayes classifier (R e1071). Using fastp at Q25 and MiXCR, TCRdb reprocessed the public reads and kept productive beta chains. Rows are combined by CDR3 protein, so each entry shows the most common genes and DNA. These V and J calls derive from TCRdb rather than the authors' analysis. For this sample there are under 800,000 distinct CDR3 sequences; 11% to 15% appear just once. The ten largest account for roughly 10% of the sample.

The data were obtained in a study of T cells in Graves' hyperthyroidism and ophthalmopathy (dated by TCRdb to between 2018 and 2021). Study-wide context: Peripheral blood samples were taken at initial diagnosis, before any treatment was given. TCR Vbeta CDR3 sequencing of around 130 peripheral blood samples (43 ophthalmopathy, 75 to 80 hyperthyroidism and some 17 progressor patients) is reported in the paper. In addition, the study compared T-cell repertoires in thyroid tissue and in blood from five or six Graves' hyperthyroidism patients. TCR V-J signatures able to tell the groups apart were searched for in a discovery cohort of approximately 95 patients, of whom 40 to 45 had Graves' ophthalmopathy and 55 to 60 had stable Graves' hyperthyroidism. The roughly 94 discovery patients were randomly split 7:3 into training and test sets. After sampling, hyperthyroidism patients received methimazole starting at 30 mg daily, and ophthalmopathy patients received high-dose intravenous methylprednisolone. An independent validation cohort of some 18 hyperthyroidism patients and approximately 17 patients who later progressed to ophthalmopathy tested prospective prediction of ophthalmopathy.

From cysteine to phenylalanine, the CDR3 is 15 amino acids long. The entry retains the CDR3 DNA only, 45 bases that are in frame from base 1. Germline trimming amounts to 6 bases on V and 4 bases on J, with 12 as the count of junction bases outside the gene matches. What the authors observed across the whole study: A model built on a 13 V-J signature distinguished ophthalmopathy from stable hyperthyroidism, reaching 87.88% sensitivity and around 81% specificity in cross-validation and 80%/75% in testing. No statistical method was used to fix the sample size in advance, and group allocation was not hidden from the investigators. Most expanded thyroid clonotypes (frequency above 0.001) were also detected in blood, suggesting blood repertoires may reflect thyroid immune responses. In validation, the model predicted progression to ophthalmopathy a median of about 6.8 months before onset, with 70% to 71% sensitivity and about 75% specificity.

This receptor was taken from a woman between 18 and 29 years old with Graves' hyperthyroidism. The V and J segments used are TRBV12-3 or TRBV12-4 and TRBJ2-7; TRBD2 matches 7 bases in the middle. The sequenced sample was blood. The DNA is TGTGCCAGCAGCCCCGCCCGCGGGAGAATATACGAGCAGTACTTC. This is translated as CASSPARGRIYEQYF.